Listed here is a single T cell receptor beta chain. Its antigen is unidentified. This CDR3 spans 17 amino acids. Germline values: CDR1 SQVTM, CDR2 ANQGSEA. Trimming cost V 6 bases and J 1 base; bases outside gene matches: 9. The data belong to a study of identical twins. The study, taken as a whole, reports: Within cord blood, abundant beta clonotypes carried fewer insertions, but memory repertoires showed no such trend.

TCRdb itself ran the 5' RACE reads through MiXCR, one entry per CDR3 protein. This repertoire shows just under 650,000 distinct CDR3 sequences, under 8.5% found once; its top ten account for 1.6%. These data also formed part of another study, on yellow fever vaccine responses in identical twins.

Sequenced material: PBMCs. The clonotype was recovered from a woman between 18 and 30 years old in good health. This chain joins TRBV29-1 and TRBJ2-3; 14 bases fit TRBD2. The CDR3 coding sequence is TGCAGCGTGGACGGGACTAGCGGGAGCAAGGGCACAGATACGCAGTATTTT. It specifies CSVDGTSGSKGTDTQYF.